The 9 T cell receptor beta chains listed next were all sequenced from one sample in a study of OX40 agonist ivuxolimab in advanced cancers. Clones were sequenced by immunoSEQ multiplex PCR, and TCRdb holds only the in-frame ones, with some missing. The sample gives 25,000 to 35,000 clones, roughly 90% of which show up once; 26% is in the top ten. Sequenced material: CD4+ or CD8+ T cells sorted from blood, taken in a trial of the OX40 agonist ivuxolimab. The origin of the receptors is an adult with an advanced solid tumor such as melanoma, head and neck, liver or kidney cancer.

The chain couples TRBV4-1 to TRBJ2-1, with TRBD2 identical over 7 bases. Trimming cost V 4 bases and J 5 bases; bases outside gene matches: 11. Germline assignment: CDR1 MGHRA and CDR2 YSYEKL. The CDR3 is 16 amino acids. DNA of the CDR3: TGCGCCAGCAGCCCCACGGGCAGCGGGGCGGACAATGAGCAGTTCTTC. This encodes CASSPTGSGADNEQFF.

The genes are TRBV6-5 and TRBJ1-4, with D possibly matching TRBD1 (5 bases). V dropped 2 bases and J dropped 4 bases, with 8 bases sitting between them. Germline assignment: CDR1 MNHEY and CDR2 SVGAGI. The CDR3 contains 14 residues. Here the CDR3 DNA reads TGTGCCAGCAGTTACGGGGGGGATAATGAAAAACTGTTTTTT. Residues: CASSYGGDNEKLFF.

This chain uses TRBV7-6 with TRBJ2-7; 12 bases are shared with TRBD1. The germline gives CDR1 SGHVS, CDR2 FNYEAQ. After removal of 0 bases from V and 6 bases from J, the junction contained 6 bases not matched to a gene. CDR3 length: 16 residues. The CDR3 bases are TGTGCCAGCAGCTTAGCGCTCGGGACAGGGGGCCGCGAGCAGTACTTC. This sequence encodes CASSLALGTGGREQYF.

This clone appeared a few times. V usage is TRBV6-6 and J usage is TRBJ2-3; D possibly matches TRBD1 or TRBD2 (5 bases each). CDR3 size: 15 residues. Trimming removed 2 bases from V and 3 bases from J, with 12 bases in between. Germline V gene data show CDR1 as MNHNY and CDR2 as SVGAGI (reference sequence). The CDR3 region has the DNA TGTGCCAGCAGTTACGTGGGACGAGGGACAGATACGCAGTATTTT. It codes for CASSYVGRGTDTQYF.

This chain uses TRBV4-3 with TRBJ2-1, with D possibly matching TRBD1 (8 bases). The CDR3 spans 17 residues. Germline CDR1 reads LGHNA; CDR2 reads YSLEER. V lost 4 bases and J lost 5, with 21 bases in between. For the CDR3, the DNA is TGCGCCAGCAGCCGGGACTACCGGGACAGGCCTAACAATGAGCAGTTCTTC. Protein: CASSRDYRDRPNNEQFF.

The CDR3 DNA is TGCGCCAGCAGCTTGGGGCAATTCTCTGGAAACACCATATATTTT. Protein sequence: CASSLGQFSGNTIYF. The genes are TRBV5-1 and TRBJ1-3; D uncertain. Trimming removed 0 bases at V and 0 bases at J, with 7 bases between. CDR3 length equals 15 residues. Germline values: CDR1 SGHRS, CDR2 YFSETQ.

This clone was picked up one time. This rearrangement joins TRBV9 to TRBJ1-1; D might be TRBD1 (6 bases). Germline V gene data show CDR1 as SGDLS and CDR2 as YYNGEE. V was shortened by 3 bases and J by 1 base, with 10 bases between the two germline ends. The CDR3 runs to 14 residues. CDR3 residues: CASSADSSNTEAFF. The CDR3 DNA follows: TGTGCCAGCAGCGCGGACAGCTCGAACACTGAAGCTTTCTTT.

The CDR3 is CARSPGEGSGSPLHF. The CDR3 DNA sequence: TGTGCCAGAAGCCCGGGGGAGGGGAGTGGTTCACCCCTCCACTTT. The V and J genes are TRBV5-3 and TRBJ1-6, with TRBD1 as a possible D gene (5 bases). TRBV5-3 falls under the ORF class, with uncertain function. This CDR3 region has 15 residues. Trimming left V 4 bases short and J 9 bases short, with 17 bases between.

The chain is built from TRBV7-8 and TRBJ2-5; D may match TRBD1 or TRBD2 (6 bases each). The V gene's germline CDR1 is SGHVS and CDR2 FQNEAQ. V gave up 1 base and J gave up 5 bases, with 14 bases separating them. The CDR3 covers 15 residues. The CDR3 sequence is CASSLGPGASETQYF. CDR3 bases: TGTGCCAGCAGCTTAGGCCCGGGGGCCTCGGAGACCCAGTACTTC.